The source of this TCR beta chain is a study of blood T cell repertoires in COVID-19. Overall study: COVID-19 samples, acute and convalescent, were from the United States, Italy and Spain. T cells, B-cell-depleted T cells, or PBMCs supplied cDNA or gDNA.

The length of the CDR3 is 14 residues. V lost 7 bases and J lost 2, with 11 bases in between. Germline CDR1 is SNHLY and CDR2 is FYNNEI. In the original workflow: Reference gene primer amplification in the assay estimated nucleated cell counts. Measured with immunoSEQ multiplex PCR; TCRdb has only the in-frame clones, and not every one. The V and J calls and clone size come from that table; D and trimming were worked out from the DNA. In the table there are under 200,000 clones, around 81% of which are singletons. The rearrangement links TRBV2 to TRBJ1-4, with a possible D match to TRBD1 (6 bases). The source material was peripheral blood. The source of this sequence is a human donor with acute or convalescent COVID-19. The donor label of this sample is uncertain. CDR3 DNA: TGTGCCAGCAAGATTGACAGGACTAATGAAAAACTGTTTTTT. Translated, it gives CASKIDRTNEKLFF.